In this sample, the clone carrying this TCR beta chain is medium-sized (0.01 to 0.1%). Its cognate antigen is unknown. As for time point: patch test 2, 6 weeks after DPC sensitization. The treatment was: therapeutic diphenylcyclopropenone sensitization with weekly scalp DPC. This sample is part of a study of human T cells and chemical hapten exposure. The overall study: Patches that contained 0.01% DPC were applied to the upper back and read at 6 days. Cases of alopecia areata, totalis or universalis occurred in a predominantly female patient group. General study results and limits: PT1 expanded TCR numbers tracked positively with patch test score.

TCRdb called the RACE reads again in MiXCR, with one record for every CDR3 protein. The sample carries roughly 96,000 distinct CDR3 sequences, 7.5% to 10% recorded once. CDR1 DFQATT and CDR2 SNEGSKA come from the germline V gene (reference sequence). V lost 6 bases and J lost 0, with 15 bases in between. The CDR3 consists of 15 residues. The sequence derives from a woman aged 40 to 49 with alopecia areata. Some clones in this sample may be carry-over from other donors' samples. The sequences come from whole blood, collected in connection with sensitization to the hapten diphenylcyclopropenone (DPC). The rearrangement uses TRBV20-1 and TRBJ2-1; D remains unclear. The CDR3 loop reads CSAMTGLSSYNEQFF. CDR3 nucleotide sequence: TGCAGTGCCATGACGGGCCTGAGCTCCTACAATGAGCAGTTCTTC.